This TCR beta chain was sequenced in a study of cytomegalovirus exposure and HLA in healthy donors. The trim removed 4 bases at V and 7 bases at J, leaving 7 bases unmatched. CDR3 length: 15 residues. The germline V gene has CDR1 MNHNS and CDR2 SASEGT. Use of 60 Vbeta and 13 Jbeta primers characterized the PCR. Here immunoSEQ multiplex PCR was the method, and the copy in TCRdb shows in-frame clones only, minus some. This sample yields under 90,000 clones, of which approximately 71% are seen a single time; 2.2% belongs to the top ten. The chain couples TRBV6-1 to TRBJ1-3, with 10 bases fitting TRBD1. The TCR originated in a man aged 35 to 55 in good health and CMV-seronegative. Sequencing input: PBMCs. CDR3 coding DNA: TGTGCCAGCAGTGCACCACCGGGACAGGGGAACACCATATATTTT. Amino acids: CASSAPPGQGNTIYF.